Detailed here is one TCR beta chain. Its antigen is currently not known. Base qualities are missing; no much larger clone stands one base away. The data belong to a study of blood T cell repertoires in COVID-19 (dated by TCRdb to 2018 to 2021). About the investigation overall: Collaborator samples came from the United States, Italy and Spain and covered acute and convalescent phases of COVID-19. The material from the prospective study consisted of cDNA or gDNA derived from T cells, B-cell-depleted T cells, or PBMCs. The dataset comprised deeply sampled blood TCRbeta repertoires from subjects exposed to, actively infected with, or recovered from COVID-19. The repertoires were released in a freely available public database intended as a resource for research on the immune response to SARS-CoV-2. The samples were drawn from two sources: the first 160 participants of the ongoing ImmuneRACE study, and some 1,300 subjects contributed by 6 global collaborators. Nearly every sample came with metadata listing a de-identified subject ID, COVID-19 status, age in years and sex. Where available, HLA class I and class II types were obtained from metadata supplied by the sample provider rather than from assay-based typing. General study outcomes and caveats: The amount of clinical and demographic metadata varied by source and participant and was provided uncurated.

TCRbeta CDR3 regions were amplified from genomic DNA by means of the immunoSEQ Assay, a bias-controlled multiplex PCR. In the source study's methods: The number of nucleated cells in each sample was estimated by amplification of reference gene primers within the assay. To quantify the absolute abundance of each unique TCRbeta CDR3 rearrangement, sequence reads were collapsed and filtered. Productive Simpson clonality was computed per sample as the square root of Simpson's diversity index over productive rearrangements. TCRdb holds this immuneACCESS table with in-frame rearrangements only. Some clones are missing; in checked studies, unresolved V genes explain under half, and the rest has no known cause. V, J and clone size derive from that table, while D and trimming were established from the DNA sequence. The sample table lists tens of thousands of clones, around 87% of them with a count of one. Together, the top ten hold around 2% of the sample.

The CDR3 starts with the cysteine, ends with the phenylalanine, and has 14 residues. Of all the DNA, just the CDR3 is kept, 42 bases in frame from base 1. Trimming at the junction amounts to 5 bases on V and 1 base on J, and the germline ends lie 11 bases apart. CDR1 and CDR2 were assigned from the germline V gene as SGHVS and FQNEAQ. Each collaborating institution followed its own protocols to collect whole blood in K2EDTA tubes. For TCRbeta analysis, collaborators shipped samples in one of three forms: frozen whole blood, isolated PBMCs, or DNA extracted from either of those sample types. The origin of this receptor is a man in his fifties or sixties with active or convalescent COVID-19. Rearrangement joined TRBV7-8 to TRBJ1-2, with a weak D call of TRBD1 (5 bases match). The sequencing input was peripheral blood. The nucleotide sequence reads TGTGCCAGCAGCCGGGCCAGGGTTAACTATGGCTACACCTTC. Translated, it reads CASSRARVNYGYTF.